This T cell receptor beta chain was retrieved from a study of T-cell reconstitution after alpha-beta-depleted transplantation in children. Of note for this clonotype: The antigen remains unidentified.

V lost 3 bases to trimming and J lost 4 bases; unmatched junction nucleotides: 14. Germline loops: CDR1 LGHNA, CDR2 YNFKEQ. The CDR3 extends over 17 amino acids. Study-wide results and caveats: Where some patients showed high TCRbeta diversity at day 60, it came from recipient T cells and thymic progenitors that had survived. Among T cells one year after transplant, newly produced cells accounted for most counts and diversity. Reportedly, roughly two months post-transplant, alpha-beta T cells arose from several hundred expanded graft clones.

Unique molecular identifiers were incorporated when the TCRbeta library was constructed. One entry per CDR3 protein, called by TCRdb with MiXCR from the PCR reads. The sample lists under 750,000 distinct CDR3 sequences, 23% occurring once. This rearrangement joins TRBV4-2 to TRBJ1-1; 7 bases map to TRBD1. Source: PBMCs, mostly from graft donor cells, taken 360 days after TCRalphabeta/CD19-depleted stem cell transplant. The TCR sequence derives from a boy under three years old who had a stem cell transplant for acute myeloid leukemia, so the T cells may come from the graft donor. CDR3 in amino acids: CASSQGEGDSLGTEAFF. The CDR3 DNA is TGTGCCAGCAGCCAGGGCGAGGGGGACAGCCTGGGCACTGAAGCTTTCTTT.